This T cell receptor (beta chain) was obtained from a study of beta chain features in type 1 diabetes. Study as a whole: Taken together, all samples contributed around 100 million examined sorted cells. Study results and limitations: A PCR bias possibly favoring shorter templates would apply equally to patients and controls. In all four CD4+ subsets, TCRB CDR3 length was significantly, moderately reduced in type 1 diabetes. Using cDNA template may skew counts toward highly expressing activated cells.

The entirety of the isolated RNA underwent reverse transcription, so expressed TCRB transcripts were sequenced. The table came from immunoSEQ multiplex PCR; TCRdb's copy has only in-frame clones and leaves some out. The table includes roughly 310,000 clones, 9.5% to 12% detected once. There are a few counts of this clone. Its matching antigen is unknown. This receptor was identified in a woman aged 25-40 years in good health. Specimen: naive CD4+ T cells from blood.

CDR3: CASRISGSIIEQFF. In DNA form, the CDR3 reads TGCGCCAGCAGAATTAGCGGGAGTATTATTGAGCAGTTCTTC. The chain carries TRBV5-1 and TRBJ2-1; 9 nucleotides match TRBD2. V was pared by 5 bases and J by 9 bases, with 9 bases of the junction left unmatched. The V gene's germline CDR1 is SGHRS and CDR2 YFSETQ. The length of the CDR3 is 14 residues. Filled out from reference TRBV5-1 and TRBJ2-1, the complete variable domain reads KAGVTQTPRYLIKTRGQQVTLSCSPISGHRSVSWYQQTPGQGLQFLFEYFSETQRNKGNFPGRFSGRQFSNSRSEMNVSTLELGDSALYLCASRISGSIIEQFFGPGTRLTVL.